The rows below give T cell receptor beta chains drawn from one sample of a study of cytomegalovirus exposure and HLA in healthy donors. Assay: immunoSEQ multiplex PCR; the TCRdb copy retains only in-frame clones and omits some. The sample table sets out 140,000 to 150,000 clones. Sequenced sample: PBMCs. These receptors all stem from a male donor in good health and CMV-seronegative. Both conserved end residues are part of each CDR3. The D gene is left open where the match is weak.

D gene	V gene	J gene	CDR3 DNA	CDR3 protein
TRBD2	TRBV14	TRBJ2-5	TGTGCCAGCAGCCTCCCGGGGGGGGCGAAGACCCAGTACTTC	CASSLPGGAKTQYF
-	TRBV9	TRBJ1-4	TGTGCCAGCAGCGAGGACGGAGGAGGGGAAAAACTGTTTTTT	CASSEDGGGEKLFF
-	TRBV5-1	TRBJ2-2	TGCGCCAGCAGCCCTTCCAGGGCGCACGACGGGGAGCTGTTTTTT	CASSPSRAHDGELFF
-	TRBV6-6	TRBJ1-2	TGTGCCAGCAGTTACTCTTCCCGAGAGGGTGGCTACACCTTC	CASSYSSREGGYTF
TRBD1	TRBV6-5	TRBJ1-1	TGTGCCAGCAGTGTAACAGGGGAAAACACTGAAGCTTTCTTT	CASSVTGENTEAFF
TRBD2	TRBV9	TRBJ2-1	TGTGCCAGCAGCGTAGTGAGCGGGAGAAATGAGCAGTTCTTC	CASSVVSGRNEQFF
TRBD1	TRBV4-3	TRBJ1-1	TGCGCCAGCAGTCCCGGGACAGGGATGAACACTGAAGCTTTCTTT	CASSPGTGMNTEAFF
-	TRBV4-1	TRBJ2-3	TGCGCCAGCAGCCAAGATCCTACGCCCCGCACAGATACGCAGTATTTT	CASSQDPTPRTDTQYF
-	TRBV14	TRBJ1-1	TGTGCCAGCAGCCTAGTGAGGAACACTGAAGCTTTCTTT	CASSLVRNTEAFF
-	TRBV6-5	TRBJ1-2	TGTGCCAGCAGCAACGGGGGGGGCTTACCTATCTCCTTC	CASSNGGGLPISF
-	TRBV7-8	TRBJ1-4	TGTGCCAGCAGCTTAATGGGGCAGGGAGAAAAACTGTTTTTT	CASSLMGQGEKLFF
-	TRBV7-2	TRBJ2-7	TGTGCCAGCAGCTTAGGCGGCGCCAGCTCCTACGAGCAGTACTTC	CASSLGGASSYEQYF
TRBD2	TRBV6-1	TRBJ2-3	TGTGCCAGCAGTGTCGTTAGCGGGAAATCCGATACGCAGTATTTT	CASSVVSGKSDTQYF
-	TRBV28	TRBJ2-7	TGTGCCAGCAGTTTATATGAGCAGGGCTTTATTTACGAGCAGTACTTC	CASSLYEQGFIYEQYF
-	TRBV7-2	TRBJ2-5	TGTGCCAGCAGCCCCTCAGAGACCCAGTACTTC	CASSPSETQYF
TRBD1	TRBV28	TRBJ2-3	TGTGCCAGCACCAGGGGGCTTAGCACAGATACGCAGTATTTT	CASTRGLSTDTQYF
TRBD2	TRBV7-9	TRBJ2-1	TGTGCCAGCAGCTTAGTGCAGCTAGCGGGGGAGGACTATGAGCAGTTCTTC	CASSLVQLAGEDYEQFF